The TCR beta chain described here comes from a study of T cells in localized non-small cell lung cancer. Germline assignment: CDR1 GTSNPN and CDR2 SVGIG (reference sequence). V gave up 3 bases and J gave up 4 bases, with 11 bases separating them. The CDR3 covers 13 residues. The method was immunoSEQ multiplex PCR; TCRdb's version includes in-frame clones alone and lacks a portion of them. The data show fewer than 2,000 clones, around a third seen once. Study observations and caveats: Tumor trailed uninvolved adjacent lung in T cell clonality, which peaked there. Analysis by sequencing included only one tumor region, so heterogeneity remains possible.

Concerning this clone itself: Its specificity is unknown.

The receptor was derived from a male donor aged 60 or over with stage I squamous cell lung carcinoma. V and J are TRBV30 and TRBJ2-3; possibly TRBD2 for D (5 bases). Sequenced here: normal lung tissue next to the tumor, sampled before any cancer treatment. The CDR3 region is CAWSVMRADTQYF. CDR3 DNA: TGTGCCTGGAGCGTGATGAGGGCAGATACGCAGTATTTT. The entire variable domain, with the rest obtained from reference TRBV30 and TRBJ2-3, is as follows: SQTIHQWPATLVQPVGSPLSLECTVEGTSNPNLYWYRQAAGRGLQLLFYSVGIGQISSEVPQNLSASRPQDRQFILSSKKLLLSDSGFYLCAWSVMRADTQYFGPGTRLTVL.